The rows below give T cell receptor beta chains drawn from one sample of a study of shared clonotypes between healthy human individuals. TCRdb's table, derived via immunoSEQ multiplex PCR, lists solely in-frame clones and lacks some. This sample has roughly 2.2 million clones, with more than 85% found just once. The specimen was naive CD4+ T cells from PBMCs. The receptors were sampled from a man younger than 30 in good health. Some clones in this sample may be carry-over from other donors' samples. CDR3s include the opening cysteine and the closing phenylalanine or tryptophan. The D gene is left open where the match is weak. Rows give clone size only sometimes, using once, few, many, or a class for an expanded clone.

TRBV18,TRBJ1-5,few,-,TGTGCCAGCTCATTACAGGGTCTAGGCCAGCCCCAGCATTTT,CASSLQGLGQPQHF
TRBV6-1,TRBJ1-2,-,TRBD1,TGTGCCAGCAGTGAACAGGGGGGTAGCTATGGCTACACCTTC,CASSEQGGSYGYTF
TRBV28,TRBJ1-2,-,-,TGTGCCAGCAGCACCCCACATAGGGGCGATGGCTACACCTTC,CASSTPHRGDGYTF
TRBV7-3,TRBJ2-3,-,-,TGTGCCAGCAGCTCGACGGGACTCGAAACAGATACGCAGTATTTT,CASSSTGLETDTQYF
TRBV9,TRBJ2-1,-,TRBD2,TGTGCCAGCAGCGTAGCTTCGGTACGAGCGGGAGAGGATGAGCAGTTCTTC,CASSVASVRAGEDEQFF
TRBV7-2,TRBJ1-2,-,-,TGTGCCAGCAGCTTAAATGGAGGGGACTTTGGCTACACCTTC,CASSLNGGDFGYTF
TRBV5-1,TRBJ2-2,-,-,TGCGCCAGCAGCTTGGGGACAGATCCGAACACCGGGGAGCTGTTTTTT,CASSLGTDPNTGELFF
TRBV20-1,TRBJ1-5,few,-,TGCAGTGCTGGGTATGATCAGGCCCAGCATTTT,CSAGYDQAQHF
TRBV6-5,TRBJ1-1,-,-,TGTGCCAGCAGTCCGAGCAGAACCTTTAAGGCTTTCTTT,CASSPSRTFKAFF
TRBV19,TRBJ2-2,-,-,TGTGCCAGTAGTAGGGGGTTGGGCACCGGGGAGCTGTTTTTT,CASSRGLGTGELFF
TRBV27,TRBJ1-2,-,-,TGTGCCAGCAGTTTATACGGGGCGAATAACTATGGCTACACCTTC,CASSLYGANNYGYTF
TRBV18,TRBJ2-7,-,-,TGTGCCAGCTCACCCCCTTCAGGAAGGTTCTCCTACGAGCAGTACTTC,CASSPPSGRFSYEQYF
TRBV20-1,TRBJ2-2,few,-,TGCAGTGCCCCCAACACCGGGGAGCTGTTTTTT,CSAPNTGELFF
TRBV7-2,TRBJ1-3,-,-,TGTGCCAGCAGCTTTAGGCGCTCTGGAAACACCATATATTTT,CASSFRRSGNTIYF
TRBV7-9,TRBJ1-2,-,-,TGTGCCACTCTGTCCTTCGGATATGGCTACACCTTC,CATLSFGYGYTF
TRBV7-8,TRBJ1-5,-,TRBD1,TGTGCCAGCAGCCCCGACAGGGACAATTTTCAGCCCCAGCATTTT,CASSPDRDNFQPQHF
TRBV30,TRBJ1-5,-,-,TGTGCCTGGAGTGTCGCGGGGGATCAGCCCCAGCATTTT,CAWSVAGDQPQHF
TRBV19,TRBJ1-2,-,TRBD1,TGTGCCAGTAGTTCGGGACAGCCCAAGGGCTACACCTTC,CASSSGQPKGYTF
TRBV4-2,TRBJ2-3,-,TRBD2,TGTGCCAGCAGCCCCCAAAAGGGACTAGACGCGTTGGGTACGCAGTATTTT,CASSPQKGLDALGTQYF
TRBV5-1,TRBJ2-1,-,-,TGCGCCAGCAGAGCCAGCCAGGGTAGTCGTGAGCAGTTCTTC,CASRASQGSREQFF
TRBV6-1,TRBJ2-7,-,TRBD2,TGTGCCAGCATTAGGGAGGGCTACGAGCAGTACTTC,CASIREGYEQYF
TRBV6-1,TRBJ2-4,-,-,TGTGCCAGCAGTGATCTGACAGGCAACATTCAGTACTTC,CASSDLTGNIQYF
TRBV5-1,TRBJ2-7,-,-,TGCGCCAGCAGCTTGGAGGGGCGCACCTACGAGCAGTACTTC,CASSLEGRTYEQYF
TRBV15,TRBJ1-5,-,-,TGTGCCACCAGCAGAGATCTAGTGGTTCAGCCCCAGCATTTT,CATSRDLVVQPQHF
TRBV5-1,TRBJ2-7,-,TRBD1,TGCGCCAGCAGCTCTCCTCCGGGACAGGGTCACTACGAGCAGTACTTC,CASSSPPGQGHYEQYF